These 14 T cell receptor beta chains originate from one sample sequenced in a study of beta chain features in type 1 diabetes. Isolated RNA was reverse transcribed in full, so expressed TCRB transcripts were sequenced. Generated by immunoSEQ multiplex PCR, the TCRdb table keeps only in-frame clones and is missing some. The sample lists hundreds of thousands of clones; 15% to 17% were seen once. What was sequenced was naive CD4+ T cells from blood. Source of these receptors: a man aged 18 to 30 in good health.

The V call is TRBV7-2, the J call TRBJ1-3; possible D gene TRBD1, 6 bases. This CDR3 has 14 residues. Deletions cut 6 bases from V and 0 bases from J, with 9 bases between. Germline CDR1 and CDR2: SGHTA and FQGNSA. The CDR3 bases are TGTGCCAGCAGGCTACAGGGCTCTGGAAACACCATATATTTT. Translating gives CASRLQGSGNTIYF.

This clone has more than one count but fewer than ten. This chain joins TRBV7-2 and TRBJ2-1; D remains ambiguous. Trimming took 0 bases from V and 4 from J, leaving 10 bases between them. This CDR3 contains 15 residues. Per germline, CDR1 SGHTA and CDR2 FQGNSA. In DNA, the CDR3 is TGTGCCAGCAGCTTAGCCGGGCACCAATACAATGAGCAGTTCTTC. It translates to CASSLAGHQYNEQFF.

In DNA form, the CDR3 reads TGCAGCGTTGATGCAGGGTCTGGAAACACCATATATTTT. This gives the protein CSVDAGSGNTIYF. J is TRBJ1-3 and V is TRBV29-1; D is possibly TRBD1 (5 bases). The germline V and J ends were trimmed by 3 bases and 1 base, with 7 bases remaining between them. The germline V gene encodes CDR1 SQVTM and CDR2 ANQGSEA. The length of the CDR3 is 13 residues.

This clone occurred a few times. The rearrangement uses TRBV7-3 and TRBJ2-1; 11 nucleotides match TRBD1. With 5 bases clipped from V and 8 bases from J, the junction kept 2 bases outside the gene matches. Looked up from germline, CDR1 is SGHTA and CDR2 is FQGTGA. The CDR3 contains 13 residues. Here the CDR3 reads CASSRTGGYEQFF. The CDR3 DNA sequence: TGTGCCAGCAGCCGGACAGGGGGCTATGAGCAGTTCTTC.

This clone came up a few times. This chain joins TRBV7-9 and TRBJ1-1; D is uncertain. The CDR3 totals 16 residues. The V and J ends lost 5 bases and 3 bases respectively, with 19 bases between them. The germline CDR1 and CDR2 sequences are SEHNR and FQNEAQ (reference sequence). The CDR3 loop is CASSINSRGRDTEAFF. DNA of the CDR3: TGTGCCAGCAGCATTAATAGTCGGGGTCGCGACACTGAAGCTTTCTTT. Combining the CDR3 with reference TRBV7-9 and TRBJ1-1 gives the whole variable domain DTGVSQNPRHKITKRGQNVTFRCDPISEHNRLYWYRQTLGQGPEFLTYFQNEAQLEKSRLLSDRFSAERPKGSFSTLEIQRTEQGDSAMYLCASSINSRGRDTEAFFGQGTRLTVV.

The DNA of the CDR3 is TGCGCCAGCAGCCCCCTCAAGACAGGGACCTACGAGCAGTACTTC. Its translation is CASSPLKTGTYEQYF. The J gene is TRBJ2-7, the V gene TRBV4-1; 7 nucleotides line up with TRBD1. The CDR3 has 15 amino acids. Unmatched junction bases numbered 8, after V lost 4 bases and J lost 2 bases. CDR1 and CDR2 from the germline V gene are MGHRA and YSYEKL.

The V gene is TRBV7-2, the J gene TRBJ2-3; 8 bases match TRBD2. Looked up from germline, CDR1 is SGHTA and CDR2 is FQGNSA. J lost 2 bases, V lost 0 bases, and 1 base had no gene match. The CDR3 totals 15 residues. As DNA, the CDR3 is TGTGCCAGCAGCTTAGCTAGCGGGACCACAGATACGCAGTATTTT. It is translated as CASSLASGTTDTQYF.

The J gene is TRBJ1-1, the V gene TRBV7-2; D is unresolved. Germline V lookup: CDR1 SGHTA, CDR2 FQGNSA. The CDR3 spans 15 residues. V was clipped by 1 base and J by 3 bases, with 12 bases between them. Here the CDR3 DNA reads TGTGCCAGCAGCTTAGGCCGGGCAGGCGACACTGAAGCTTTCTTT. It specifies CASSLGRAGDTEAFF.

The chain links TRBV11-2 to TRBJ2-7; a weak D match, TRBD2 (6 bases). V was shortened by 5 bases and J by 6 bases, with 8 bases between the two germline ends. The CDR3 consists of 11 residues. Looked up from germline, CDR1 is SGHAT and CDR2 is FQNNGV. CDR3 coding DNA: TGTGCCAGCAGCACTAGCCCCGAGCAGTACTTC. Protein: CASSTSPEQYF.

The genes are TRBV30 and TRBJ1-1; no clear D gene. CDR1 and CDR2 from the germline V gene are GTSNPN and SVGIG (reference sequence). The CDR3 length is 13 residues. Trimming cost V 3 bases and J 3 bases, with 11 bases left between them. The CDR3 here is CAWRGDLDTEAFF. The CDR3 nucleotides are TGTGCCTGGAGGGGAGATCTTGACACTGAAGCTTTCTTT. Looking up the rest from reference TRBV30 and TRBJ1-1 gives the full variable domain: SQTIHQWPATLVQPVGSPLSLECTVEGTSNPNLYWYRQAAGRGLQLLFYSVGIGQISSEVPQNLSASRPQDRQFILSSKKLLLSDSGFYLCAWRGDLDTEAFFGQGTRLTVV.

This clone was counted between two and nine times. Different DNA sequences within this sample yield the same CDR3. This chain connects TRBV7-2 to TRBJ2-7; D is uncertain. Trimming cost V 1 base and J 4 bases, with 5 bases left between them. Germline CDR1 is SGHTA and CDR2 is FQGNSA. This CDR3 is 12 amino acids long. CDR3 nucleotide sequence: TGTGCCAGCAGCTTAGTGAGATACGAGCAGTACTTC. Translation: CASSLVRYEQYF.

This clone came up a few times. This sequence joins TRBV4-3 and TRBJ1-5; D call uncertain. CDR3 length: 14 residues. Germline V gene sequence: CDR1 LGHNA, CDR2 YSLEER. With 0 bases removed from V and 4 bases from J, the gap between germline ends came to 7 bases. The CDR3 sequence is CASSQDAGNQPQHF. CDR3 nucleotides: TGCGCCAGCAGCCAAGATGCGGGGAATCAGCCCCAGCATTTT.

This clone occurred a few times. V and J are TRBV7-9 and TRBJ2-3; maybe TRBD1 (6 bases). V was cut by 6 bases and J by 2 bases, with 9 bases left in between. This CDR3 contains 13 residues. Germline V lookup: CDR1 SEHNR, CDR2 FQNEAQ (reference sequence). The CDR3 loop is CASRNRATDTQYF. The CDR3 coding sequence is TGTGCCAGCAGGAACAGGGCCACAGATACGCAGTATTTT.

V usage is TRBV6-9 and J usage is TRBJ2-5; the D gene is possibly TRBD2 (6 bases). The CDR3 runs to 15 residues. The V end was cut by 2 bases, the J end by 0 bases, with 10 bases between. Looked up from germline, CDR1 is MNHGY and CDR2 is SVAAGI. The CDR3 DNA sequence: TGTGCCAGCAGTTATCCCCGGGACTACCAAGAGACCCAGTACTTC. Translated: CASSYPRDYQETQYF.